This passage covers 20 T cell receptor beta chains from one sample sequenced in a study. TCRdb called the 5' RACE reads again in MiXCR, with one record for every CDR3 protein. The profile shows roughly 38,000 distinct CDR3 sequences, approximately 20% of them singletons. Sequenced material: naive CD4+ T cells sorted from a lymph node. The subset denotes: naive CD4+ T cells, CD4+CD45RA+CD25-. The receptors derive from a female donor with breast cancer.

This clonotype was detected many times. The V and J genes are TRBV28 and TRBJ1-5, with D perhaps TRBD1 (5 bases). The V end lost 3 bases, the J end lost 1 base, and 7 bases lay between the germline ends. In germline, CDR1 is MDHEN, CDR2 SYDVKM. The CDR3 length is 14 residues. For the CDR3, the DNA is TGTGCCAGCAGTTTGTGGGGGAGCAATCAGCCCCAGCATTTT. Translating gives CASSLWGSNQPQHF.

This clonotype was seen only a few times. The rearrangement links TRBV12-3 or TRBV12-4 to TRBJ2-1, with D tentatively TRBD2 (5 bases). The CDR3 loop spans 12 amino acids. With 4 bases removed from V and 7 bases from J, the gap between germline ends came to 8 bases. CDR3 coding DNA: TGTGCCAGCAGTTCCCGGGAAAATGAGCAGTTCTTC. Its translation is CASSSRENEQFF.

The J gene is TRBJ1-2, the V gene TRBV2; no reliable D call. Trimming took 2 bases from V and 7 from J, leaving 14 bases between them. The CDR3 spans 14 residues. CDR1 and CDR2 (germline): SNHLY, FYNNEI. CDR3 loop: CASSEIWQVPGYTF. The DNA for the CDR3 is TGTGCCAGCAGTGAAATTTGGCAGGTCCCTGGCTACACCTTC.

This rearrangement joins TRBV20-1 to TRBJ2-5; TRBD2 might be the D (6 bases). V was cut by 6 bases and J by 4 bases, with 18 bases left in between. Germline values: CDR1 DFQATT, CDR2 SNEGSKA (reference sequence). This CDR3 is 14 amino acids long. The CDR3 is CSAPPRGFVETQYF. The CDR3 bases are TGCAGTGCCCCCCCCCGGGGGTTTGTAGAGACCCAGTACTTC.

This clonotype has only a few counts. The J gene is TRBJ1-1, the V gene TRBV29-1, with D perhaps matching TRBD1 (6 bases). The germline gives CDR1 SQVTM, CDR2 ANQGSEA. There are 14 residues in the CDR3. Deletions cut 7 bases from V and 2 bases from J, with 17 bases between. CDR3 residues: CSGKPPGQNTEAFF. In nucleotides, the CDR3 is TGCAGCGGAAAACCTCCGGGACAAAACACTGAAGCTTTCTTT.

This clonotype came up many times. J is TRBJ1-5 and V is TRBV6-2 or TRBV6-3; D unresolved. Between the trimmed V and J ends, which lost 2 bases and 5 bases, there was a span of 7 bases. Germline V gene lookup returns CDR1 MNHEY and CDR2 SVGEGT. There are 13 residues in the CDR3. CDR3 in DNA: TGTGCCAGCAGTTACAACAACGATCAGCCCCAGCATTTT. The encoded protein is CASSYNNDQPQHF.

The chain has TRBV5-1 and TRBJ1-4; no reliable D call. Trimming took 3 bases from V and 8 from J, leaving 14 bases between them. The CDR3 has 14 amino acids. Germline loops: CDR1 SGHRS, CDR2 YFSETQ. CDR3 region: CASSCRDRKEKLFF. DNA for the CDR3: TGCGCCAGCAGCTGTCGAGACCGGAAAGAAAAACTGTTTTTT.

Note on this clonotype: As the CDR3 is not closed by the conserved phenylalanine or tryptophan, this likely results from a read error. The chain recombines TRBV20-1 with TRBJ2-7, with a possible D match to TRBD2 (7 bases). The CDR3 runs to 15 residues. The V and J ends lost 0 bases and 7 bases respectively, with 19 bases between them. Germline assignment: CDR1 DFQATT and CDR2 SNEGSKA (reference sequence). As DNA, the CDR3 is TGCAGTGCTAGAGATAACGGACGGGGGGCGCAGGAGCAGTACTCC. This encodes CSARDNGRGAQEQYS.

This clonotype came up a few times. The rearrangement links TRBV4-1 to TRBJ2-1, with 7 nucleotides matching TRBD2. The CDR3 runs to 14 residues. Germline V gene data show CDR1 as MGHRA and CDR2 as YSYEKL. J lost 8 bases, V lost 0 bases, and 4 bases had no gene match. The CDR3 reads CASSQEFGGDEQFF. Written as DNA, the CDR3 is TGCGCCAGCAGCCAAGAGTTTGGGGGGGATGAGCAGTTCTTC.

This clonotype was found many times. The chain couples TRBV12-3 or TRBV12-4 to TRBJ2-3; 7 bases fit TRBD1. The CDR3 extends over 15 amino acids. V gave up 1 base and J gave up 5 bases; unmatched junction bases: 6. For the CDR3, the DNA is TGTGCCAGCAGTTTAGATAACAGGGGCATAGATACGCAGTATTTT. Translating it yields CASSLDNRGIDTQYF.

There are a few counts of this clonotype. The chain uses TRBV27 and TRBJ2-3, with 8 nucleotides matching TRBD2. V shed 7 bases and J 6 bases; nucleotides not matched to a gene: 12. The CDR3 sequence is 15 residues long. The V gene's germline CDR1 is MNHEY and CDR2 SMNVEV (reference sequence). The CDR3 region has the DNA TGTGCCAGCAAGGGTAGCGGGATCCCCTACGATACGCAGTATTTT. It translates to CASKGSGIPYDTQYF.

This clonotype was counted once. Being one base from a much bigger clone, this may be a read error. The chain is built from TRBV12-3 or TRBV12-4 and TRBJ2-7; D remains ambiguous. This CDR3 spans 13 amino acids. V lost 7 bases to trimming and J lost 6 bases, with 16 bases between them. CDR3 coding DNA: TGTGCCAGCAACTATAGGCCCCCCGGCGAGCAGTACTTC. Protein: CASNYRPPGEQYF.

This clonotype was detected a few times. The V call is TRBV5-6, the J call TRBJ1-3; D not resolved. The CDR3 has 16 amino acids. Trimming pared 1 base from V and 0 bases from J, leaving 11 bases between. Germline V gene lookup returns CDR1 SGHDT and CDR2 YYEEEE. The CDR3 protein is CASSLYGDSSGNTIYF. The CDR3 coding sequence is TGTGCCAGCAGCTTGTACGGGGATAGCTCTGGAAACACCATATATTTT. The full variable domain, with the rest looked up from reference TRBV5-6 and TRBJ1-3, is DAGVTQSPTHLIKTRGQQVTLRCSPKSGHDTVSWYQQALGQGPQFIFQYYEEEERQRGNFPDRFSGHQFPNYSSELNVNALLLGDSALYLCASSLYGDSSGNTIYFGEGSWLTVV.

This clonotype was observed many times. The rearrangement uses TRBV20-1 and TRBJ2-1; 8 bases are a match to TRBD2. Germline CDR1 DFQATT, CDR2 SNEGSKA (reference sequence). The CDR3 is 13 amino acids. The V gene end was trimmed by 8 bases and the J gene end by 4 bases; junction bases not matched to a gene: 7. The CDR3 loop is CSLLIAGYNEQFF. Here the CDR3 DNA reads TGCAGTCTCCTGATAGCGGGGTACAATGAGCAGTTCTTC.

Of note for this clonotype: This CDR3 is missing its conserved last phenylalanine or tryptophan, likely due to a read error. CDR3 sequence reads: CASRTGTTSTEQYS. DNA for the CDR3: TGTGCCAGCAGAACTGGGACTACCTCTACCGAGCAGTACTCC. This sequence joins TRBV7-8 and TRBJ2-7, with 7 bases identical to TRBD2. Losses at the gene ends were 6 bases for V and 6 bases for J; bases not matched to a gene: 11. The CDR3 runs 14 residues. CDR1 is SGHVS, CDR2 FQNEAQ, per germline.

Ten or more counts support this clonotype. The J gene is TRBJ2-7, the V gene TRBV20-1, with 8 positions matching TRBD2. V gave up 6 bases and J gave up 0 bases; unmatched junction bases: 4. CDR1 DFQATT and CDR2 SNEGSKA come from the germline V gene (reference sequence). This CDR3 is 13 amino acids long. CDR3 in amino acids: CSARTSFSYEQYF. The CDR3 DNA is TGCAGTGCCAGGACTAGCTTCTCCTACGAGCAGTACTTC.

For this clonotype: Germline is not matched at one junction end, which may reflect a read error. This rearrangement joins TRBV7-9 to TRBJ2-5; the D call may be TRBD1 or TRBD2 (5 bases each). There are 18 residues in the CDR3. Germline V CDR1 and CDR2: SEHNR, FQNEAQ (reference sequence). DNA for the CDR3: TGTGCCAGCAGCTCTGAAGCATCCGGGACGCCGAGGGGAGAGATCCAGTACTTC. Translated: CASSSEASGTPRGEIQYF.

The rearrangement joins TRBV12-3 or TRBV12-4 to TRBJ1-3; D is unclear. Trimming shortened V by 3 bases and J by 9 bases, and 6 bases separated the two germline ends. The CDR3 extends over 11 amino acids. The CDR3 nucleotides read TGTGCCAGCAGTTTGACAATCACCATATATTTT. Translating it yields CASSLTITIYF.

This sequence joins TRBV12-3 or TRBV12-4 and TRBJ1-1; D is unresolved. V lost 5 bases and J 4 bases, leaving 11 bases between the germline ends. CDR3 length: 13 residues. The CDR3 sequence: CASSLNSGTEAFF. CDR3 DNA: TGTGCCAGCAGTCTTAACTCCGGCACTGAAGCTTTCTTT.

The V gene is TRBV20-1, the J gene TRBJ2-1, with 8 nucleotides matching TRBD2. V shed 2 bases and J 8 bases; nucleotides not matched to a gene: 14. The CDR3 contains 16 residues. Germline V CDR1 and CDR2: DFQATT, SNEGSKA (reference sequence). As DNA, the CDR3 is TGCAGTGCTAGACACCAGCGGGAGATGGAACGGGATGAGCAGTTCTTC. Protein: CSARHQREMERDEQFF.